These 3 T cell receptor beta chains were sequenced from one sample in a study of blood T cell repertoires in COVID-19. Sequenced by immunoSEQ multiplex PCR; TCRdb stores in-frame clones only, minus some. The sample lists hundreds of thousands of clones; roughly 86% were seen once. The sample consisted of peripheral blood. All receptors come from a woman in her forties or fifties who had recovered from COVID-19.

About this clone itself: The sample carries other DNA sequences with the same CDR3. The rearrangement links TRBV5-1 to TRBJ1-5; no clear D. The CDR3 has 15 amino acids. Germline loops: CDR1 SGHRS, CDR2 YFSETQ. V lost 0 bases, J lost 0 bases, and 7 bases lay in between. CDR3 region: CASSLAGDSNQPQHF. The CDR3 nucleotides are TGCGCCAGCAGCTTGGCCGGGGATAGCAATCAGCCCCAGCATTTT.

The V gene is TRBV6-6, the J gene TRBJ2-6; D not certain. The CDR3 loop spans 16 amino acids. Germline V gene sequence: CDR1 MNHNY, CDR2 SVGAGI (reference sequence). The germline V and J ends were trimmed by 5 bases and 0 bases, with 11 bases remaining between them. The CDR3 sequence is CASSGSIGSGANVLTF. CDR3 DNA sequence: TGTGCCAGCAGTGGATCAATCGGCTCTGGGGCCAACGTCCTGACTTTC.

The chain links TRBV5-5 to TRBJ2-7; no definite D call. The germline V gene has CDR1 SGHKS and CDR2 YYEKEE (reference sequence). The CDR3 spans 15 residues. V lost 0 bases to trimming and J lost 2 bases, with 12 bases between them. The CDR3 coding sequence is TGTGCCAGCAGCTTGGGCGGCACACCCACCTACGAGCAGTACTTC. Protein product: CASSLGGTPTYEQYF.